Below, 10 T cell receptor beta chains from the same sample are listed, as sequenced in a study of shared clonotypes between healthy human individuals. This table comes from immunoSEQ multiplex PCR, and its TCRdb copy is limited to in-frame clones, with some not included. The table shows 2 million to 2.5 million clones, with about 92% occurring only once. The sequencing sample was made of naive CD4+ T cells from PBMCs. Subset of the sample: CD45RA+ positively selected. The receptors derive from a man between 18 and 35 years old in good health. Some clones in this sample may be carry-over from other donors' samples.

The J gene is TRBJ1-2, the V gene TRBV2, with D perhaps TRBD1 (5 bases). Germline V gene lookup returns CDR1 SNHLY and CDR2 FYNNEI. V was clipped by 3 bases and J by 1 base, with 6 bases between them. The CDR3 is made up of 13 amino acids. Here the CDR3 reads CASSETVNYGYTF. The DNA of the CDR3 is TGTGCCAGCAGTGAGACAGTTAACTATGGCTACACCTTC.

V and J are TRBV5-8 and TRBJ1-3; D not resolved. This CDR3 has 14 residues. V lost 6 bases, J lost 0 bases, and 10 bases lay in between. CDR1 and CDR2 (germline): SGHTS, YDEGEE. CDR3: CASTEANSGNTIYF. CDR3 DNA sequence: TGTGCCAGCACCGAAGCCAACTCTGGAAACACCATATATTTT.

Written as DNA, the CDR3 is TGTGCCAGCAGCCGTTTAGCGGGAACCTTGGGGGAGCAGTACTTC. Translated: CASSRLAGTLGEQYF. The chain has TRBV11-2 and TRBJ2-7; 8 nucleotides match TRBD2. V shed 5 bases, J shed 7 bases, and the junction held 13 bases outside the gene matches. The CDR3 runs 15 residues. Germline V CDR1 and CDR2: SGHAT, FQNNGV.

The rearrangement uses TRBV7-2 and TRBJ2-5, with a possible D match to TRBD1 (6 bases). The length of the CDR3 is 13 residues. From germline, CDR1 is SGHTA and CDR2 FQGNSA. With 7 bases removed from V and 7 bases from J, the gap between germline ends came to 16 bases. The CDR3 DNA is TGTGCCAGCACCTATCAGGGGTCGGGGACCCAGTACTTC. It specifies CASTYQGSGTQYF.

Details on this clone: Other DNA sequences of this sample code for an identical CDR3. The chain couples TRBV5-1 to TRBJ2-5; 10 positions agree with TRBD2. V shed 0 bases and J 4 bases; nucleotides not matched to a gene: 3. CDR3 size: 15 residues. Germline V gives CDR1 SGHRS, CDR2 YFSETQ. In DNA, the CDR3 is TGCGCCAGCAGCTTGGTAGCGGGGGGAGGAGAGACCCAGTACTTC. Translated: CASSLVAGGGETQYF.

As DNA, the CDR3 is TGTGCCAGCAGCTACCTCAGGAGCACCGGGGAGCTGTTTTTT. Translating gives CASSYLRSTGELFF. V and J are TRBV2 and TRBJ2-2; D is unresolved. From germline, CDR1 is SNHLY and CDR2 FYNNEI. The CDR3 is made up of 14 amino acids. Trimming took off 6 bases at V and 4 bases at J, with 12 bases between the two ends.

This clone was detected many times. Other DNA sequences in this specimen translate into the identical CDR3. The genes are TRBV5-1 and TRBJ2-1; 10 bases are a match to TRBD2. With V trimmed by 2 bases and J by 3 bases, 2 bases remained unmatched. The CDR3 totals 15 residues. CDR1 is SGHRS and CDR2 is YFSETQ in the germline V gene. The CDR3 spells CASSFGLADYNEQFF. The DNA of the CDR3 is TGCGCCAGCAGCTTCGGACTAGCGGACTACAATGAGCAGTTCTTC.

With regard to this clone: Other DNA sequences in the same sample also yield this CDR3. This chain joins TRBV5-1 and TRBJ1-1; a weak D match, TRBD1 (5 bases). The CDR3 totals 14 residues. Germline V gene lookup returns CDR1 SGHRS and CDR2 YFSETQ. Trimming stripped 4 bases from V and 2 bases from J, with 12 bases between. DNA of the CDR3: TGCGCCAGCAGCGGCGGGACGGGAAACACTGAAGCTTTCTTT. Translation gives CASSGGTGNTEAFF.

This clone was detected once. This chain connects TRBV1 to TRBJ2-3; no check of the table's D call, TRBD1, against the DNA was made. TRBV1 is marked as a pseudogene. The CDR3 length is 16 residues. This CDR3 reads CTSSQTNTETTDTQYF. CDR3 nucleotides: TGCACCAGCAGCCAAACCAACACAGAGACCACAGATACGCAGTATTTT.

The rearrangement links TRBV11-2 to TRBJ2-1; 9 bases are shared with TRBD1. The germline CDR1 and CDR2 sequences are SGHAT and FQNNGV. The trim removed 4 bases at V and 0 bases at J, leaving 1 base unmatched. The CDR3 has 15 residues. CDR3 nucleotides: TGTGCCAGCAGCTCGGGACAGGGCTCCTACAATGAGCAGTTCTTC. The encoded protein is CASSSGQGSYNEQFF.